Listed below are T cell receptor beta chains from one sample, sequenced in a study of blood T cell repertoires in COVID-19. Sequencing was performed with immunoSEQ multiplex PCR; in TCRdb, only in-frame clones are kept and a portion is missing. The sample includes approximately 440,000 clones, approximately 90% seen only once; the top ten take around 0.7%. Sample: PBMCs or T cells enriched from blood (not recorded which). These receptors all stem from a woman under 30 who had recovered from COVID-19. Each CDR3 is given with its conserved first and last residue. Each record gives: D gene, J gene, V gene, clone size, CDR3 DNA, CDR3 protein. D genes are given only for firm matches. For some rows the clone size is stated as once, few or many, or as a class when expanded; others skip it.

NA	TRBJ1-1	TRBV19	few	TGTGCCAGTAGTACTTCCGAAGAGGCCTTTTATGAAGCTTTCTTT	CASSTSEEAFYEAFF
NA	TRBJ1-4	TRBV2	NA	TGTGCCAGCAGTGAAGATCGGACAGCCGAAAAACTGTTTTTT	CASSEDRTAEKLFF
TRBD1	TRBJ1-5	TRBV10-2	NA	TGCGCCAGCAGGGGGGACAGGGGTCAGCCCCAGCATTTT	CASRGDRGQPQHF
TRBD2	TRBJ2-1	TRBV7-6	NA	TGTGCCAGCAGCTCTGGGACTAGCGGCTACAATGAGCAGTTCTTC	CASSSGTSGYNEQFF
TRBD1	TRBJ1-1	TRBV10-3	NA	TGTGCCATCAGTGGGACAGGGGCTCCCACTGAAGCTTTCTTT	CAISGTGAPTEAFF
TRBD2	TRBJ2-7	TRBV5-4	NA	TGTGCCAGCAGCGCCCCGTGGGAGCGGGGGACCTACGAGCAGTACTTC	CASSAPWERGTYEQYF
NA	TRBJ2-5	TRBV12-2	NA	TGTGCAAGTCGCTTAGCGAGGTCGATAGCGGGGGCCTTACTTAAAATCTTACAAGAGACCCAGTACTTC	CASRLARSIAGALLKILQETQYF
TRBD1	TRBJ2-5	TRBV5-4	NA	TGTGCCAGCAGCCCTACAAGACAGGGTCAAGAGACCCAGTACTTC	CASSPTRQGQETQYF
NA	TRBJ2-7	TRBV3-1/TRBV3-2	NA	TGTGCCAGCAGCCAAGAGAGCTATTCCTCCTACGAGCAGTACTTC	CASSQESYSSYEQYF
TRBD2	TRBJ2-1	TRBV7-6	NA	TGTGCCAGCAGCTTAGAAGGGACTAGCGCTTACAATGAGCAGTTCTTC	CASSLEGTSAYNEQFF
NA	TRBJ1-1	TRBV6-5	few	TGTGCCAGCAGTTACTCACAGGGTACTGAAGCTTTCTTT	CASSYSQGTEAFF
NA	TRBJ2-3	TRBV12-5	NA	TGTGCTAGTGGTTTGGTTTCTGCCTTTGTAGCGACCACCCCAGATACGCAGTATTTT	CASGLVSAFVATTPDTQYF
TRBD1	TRBJ2-7	TRBV11-3	once	TGTGCCAGCAGCTTAGATACAGGGGTGAGGGACGAGCAGTACTTC	CASSLDTGVRDEQYF
NA	TRBJ1-1	TRBV2	NA	TGTGCCAGCAGCAAGGAACAGGGTTTGGGGACTGAAGCTTTCTTT	CASSKEQGLGTEAFF
NA	TRBJ1-4	TRBV2	few	TGTGCCAGTACAGAGGGCACTAATGAAAAACTGTTTTTT	CASTEGTNEKLFF
NA	TRBJ1-3	TRBV4-1	NA	TGCGCCAGCAGCCAGCCAGTGCGGGGATGGTGGAACACCATATATTTT	CASSQPVRGWWNTIYF
TRBD1	TRBJ1-1	TRBV10-3	NA	TGTGCCATCAGTGTAGGACAGGAGAATACTGAAGCTTTCTTT	CAISVGQENTEAFF
TRBD1	TRBJ1-4	TRBV30	NA	TGTGCCTGGAGTGACCGACAGGGGGCAAATGAAAAACTGTTTTTT	CAWSDRQGANEKLFF
NA	TRBJ1-4	TRBV7-9	NA	TGTGCCATCCCAGCGGGCCCGGCATTGTTTTTT	CAIPAGPALFF
NA	TRBJ2-7	TRBV6-5	NA	TGTGCCAGCAGTTCCCGACTTATATACGAGCAGTACTTC	CASSSRLIYEQYF
NA	TRBJ1-1	TRBV7-3	NA	TGTGCCAGCAGCTCCCAGGGTGACACTGAAGCTTTCTTT	CASSSQGDTEAFF
TRBD1	TRBJ1-1	TRBV11-2	NA	TGTGCCAGCAGCTCCTTCAGGGGGCTTGAAGCTTTCTTT	CASSSFRGLEAFF
NA	TRBJ1-6	TRBV27	NA	TGTGCCAGCAGGGGGCAAGATAATTCACCCCTCCACTTT	CASRGQDNSPLHF
NA	TRBJ1-2	TRBV30	NA	TGTGCCTGGAGGGGGGCCCGCCTCTTCTATGGCTACACCTTC	CAWRGARLFYGYTF
NA	TRBJ2-5	TRBV5-4	once	TGTGCCAGCAGCGGGGGGGCGCAAGAGACCCAGTACTTC	CASSGGAQETQYF
NA	TRBJ1-2	TRBV7-2	NA	TGTGCCAGCAGACAGGGCCAGTATGGCTACACCTTC	CASRQGQYGYTF
TRBD1	TRBJ2-6	TRBV5-1	once	TGCGCCAGCAGCTTTTCCATGACAGGGGAAGGGTCTGGGGCCAACGTCCTGACTTTC	CASSFSMTGEGSGANVLTF
TRBD1	TRBJ1-1	TRBV5-1	NA	TGCGCCAGCAGCCCTAGCATAGGGGGCAGAGCTTTCTTT	CASSPSIGGRAFF
NA	TRBJ2-4	TRBV4-1	NA	TGCGCCAGCAGCCAAGCGGCCAAAAACATTCAGTACTTC	CASSQAAKNIQYF
NA	TRBJ2-5	TRBV5-1	NA	TGCGCCAGCAGCCTGGGGGCTAGCGTGCAAGAGACCCAGTACTTC	CASSLGASVQETQYF
TRBD1	TRBJ2-7	TRBV7-2	NA	TGTGCCAGCAGCTTAGCGCTTTTAAGGCGGAGGGACAGGCCTGGAACCTACGAGCAGTACTTC	CASSLALLRRRDRPGTYEQYF
NA	TRBJ1-2	TRBV5-1	NA	TGCGCCAGCAGCTTGGGGACTGAGTATGGCTACACCTTC	CASSLGTEYGYTF
TRBD1	TRBJ1-2	TRBV10-3	NA	TGTGCCATCAGTGAGTCCTTCTCGGACAGGGGTGAATATGGCTACACCTTC	CAISESFSDRGEYGYTF
NA	TRBJ1-1	TRBV6-5	NA	TGTGCCGGAAGTAACACAGGGTTGAACACTGAAGCTTTCTTT	CAGSNTGLNTEAFF
TRBD1	TRBJ2-2	TRBV5-1	NA	TGCGCCAGCAGCTTGCGGGACTTGGGACAGGGGACCGGGGAGCTGTTTTTT	CASSLRDLGQGTGELFF
TRBD1	TRBJ1-2	TRBV7-2	NA	TGTGCCAGCAGCTCGATAACAGGGGGCGCGAGGGGCTACACCTTC	CASSSITGGARGYTF
NA	TRBJ1-5	TRBV19	NA	TGTGCCAGTAGTATTGTGACGCAGGGCAATCAGCCCCAGCATTTT	CASSIVTQGNQPQHF
TRBD1	TRBJ1-3	TRBV28	NA	TGTGCCAGCAGCCATGACAGGGTGCCGGGAAACACCATATATTTT	CASSHDRVPGNTIYF
TRBD1	TRBJ1-2	TRBV24-1	NA	TGTGCCATCCGGGACAGGGGATATGGCTACACCTTC	CAIRDRGYGYTF
NA	TRBJ2-1	TRBV5-1	NA	TGCGCCAGCAGCTTCGGCCTAGGGGGTCCCCCCTACAATGAGCAGTTCTTC	CASSFGLGGPPYNEQFF
NA	TRBJ2-7	TRBV13	NA	TGTGCCAGCAGCTTAGGCGGTTATTCGGGTTACGAGCAGTACTTC	CASSLGGYSGYEQYF